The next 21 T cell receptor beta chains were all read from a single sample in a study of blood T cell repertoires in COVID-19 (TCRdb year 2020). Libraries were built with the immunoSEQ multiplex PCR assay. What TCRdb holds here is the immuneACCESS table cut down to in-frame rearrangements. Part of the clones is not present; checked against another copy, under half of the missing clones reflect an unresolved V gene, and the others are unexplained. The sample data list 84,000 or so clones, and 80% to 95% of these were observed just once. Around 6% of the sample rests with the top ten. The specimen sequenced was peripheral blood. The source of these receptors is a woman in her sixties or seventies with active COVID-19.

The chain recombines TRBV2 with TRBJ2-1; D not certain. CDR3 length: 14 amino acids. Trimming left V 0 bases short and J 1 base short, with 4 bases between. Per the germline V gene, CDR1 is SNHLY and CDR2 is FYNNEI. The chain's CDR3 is CASSEARSYNEQFF. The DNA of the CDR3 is TGTGCCAGCAGTGAAGCGCGATCCTACAATGAGCAGTTCTTC.

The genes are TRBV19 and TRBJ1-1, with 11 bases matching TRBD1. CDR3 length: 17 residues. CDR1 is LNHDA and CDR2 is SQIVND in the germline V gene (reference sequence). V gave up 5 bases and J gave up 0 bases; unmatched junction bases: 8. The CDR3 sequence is CASSPGQGANMNTEAFF. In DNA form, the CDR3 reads TGTGCCAGTAGTCCCGGACAGGGGGCCAACATGAACACTGAAGCTTTCTTT.

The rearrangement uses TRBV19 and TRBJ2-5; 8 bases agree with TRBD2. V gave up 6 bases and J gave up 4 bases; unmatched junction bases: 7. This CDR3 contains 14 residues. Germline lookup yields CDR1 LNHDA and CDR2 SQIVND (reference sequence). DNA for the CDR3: TGTGCCAGTAGAGATCGGGGGGGCCGAGAGACCCAGTACTTC. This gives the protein CASRDRGGRETQYF.

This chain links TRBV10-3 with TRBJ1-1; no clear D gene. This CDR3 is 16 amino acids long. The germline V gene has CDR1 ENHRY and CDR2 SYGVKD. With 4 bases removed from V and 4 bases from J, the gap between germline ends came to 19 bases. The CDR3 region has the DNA TGTGCCATCAGTGGCGTGCAAGGTCGGCTAGGCACTGAAGCTTTCTTT. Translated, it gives CAISGVQGRLGTEAFF.

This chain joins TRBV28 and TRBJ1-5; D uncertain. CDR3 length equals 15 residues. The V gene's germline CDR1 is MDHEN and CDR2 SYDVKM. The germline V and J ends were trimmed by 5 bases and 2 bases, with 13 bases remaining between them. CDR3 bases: TGTGCCAGCAGTAGGCGGGGAGGAGGCAATCAGCCCCAGCATTTT. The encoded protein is CASSRRGGGNQPQHF.

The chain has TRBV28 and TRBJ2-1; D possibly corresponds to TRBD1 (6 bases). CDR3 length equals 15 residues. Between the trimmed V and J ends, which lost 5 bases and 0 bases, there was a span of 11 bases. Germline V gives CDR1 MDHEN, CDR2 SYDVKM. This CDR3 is CASSPTGNSYNEQFF. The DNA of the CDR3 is TGTGCCAGCAGTCCGACAGGAAACTCCTACAATGAGCAGTTCTTC.

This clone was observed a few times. CDR3 protein: CAISDVAKGYTF. DNA of the CDR3: TGTGCCATCAGTGATGTGGCAAAAGGCTACACCTTC. The gene calls are TRBV10-3 and TRBJ1-2; D not certain. Trimming removed 3 bases at V and 8 bases at J, with 10 bases between. Germline V gives CDR1 ENHRY, CDR2 SYGVKD. The CDR3 runs to 12 residues.

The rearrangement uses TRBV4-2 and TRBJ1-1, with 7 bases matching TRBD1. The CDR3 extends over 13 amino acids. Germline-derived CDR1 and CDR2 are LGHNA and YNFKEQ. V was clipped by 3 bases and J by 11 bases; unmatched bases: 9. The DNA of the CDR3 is TGTGCCAGCAGCCACCTATACAGGGGAGTGGCTTTCTTT. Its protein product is CASSHLYRGVAFF.

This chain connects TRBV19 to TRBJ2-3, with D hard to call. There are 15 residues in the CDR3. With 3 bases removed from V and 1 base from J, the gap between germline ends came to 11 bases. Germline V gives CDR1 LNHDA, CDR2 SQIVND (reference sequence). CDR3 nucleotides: TGTGCCAGTAGTATGACACCGACCCGCACAGATACGCAGTATTTT. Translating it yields CASSMTPTRTDTQYF.

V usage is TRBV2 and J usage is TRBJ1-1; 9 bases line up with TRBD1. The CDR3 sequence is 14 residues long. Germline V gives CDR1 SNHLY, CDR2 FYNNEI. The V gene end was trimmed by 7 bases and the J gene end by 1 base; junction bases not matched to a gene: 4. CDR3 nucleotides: TGTGCCAGCAAGTGGACAGGGGAGAACACTGAAGCTTTCTTT. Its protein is CASKWTGENTEAFF. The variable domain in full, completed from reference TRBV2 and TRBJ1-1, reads EPEVTQTPSHQVTQMGQEVILRCVPISNHLYFYWYRQILGQKVEFLVSFYNNEISEKSEIFDDQFSVERPDGSNFTLKIRSTKLEDSAMYFCASKWTGENTEAFFGQGTRLTVV.

The CDR3 DNA reads as TGTGCCAGCAGCTCCGGAGGAGTTCAAGAGACCCAGTACTTC. Encoded protein: CASSSGGVQETQYF. This chain uses TRBV11-3 with TRBJ2-5; D is possibly TRBD2 (5 bases). CDR3 size: 14 residues. Germline lookup yields CDR1 SGHNT and CDR2 YENEEA. The V end was cut by 4 bases, the J end by 2 bases, with 11 bases between. The full variable domain, completed using reference TRBV11-3 and TRBJ2-5, is EAGVVQSPRYKIIEKKQPVAFWCNPISGHNTLYWYLQNLGQGPELLIRYENEEAVDDSQLPKDRFSAERLKGVDSTLKIQPAELGDSAVYLCASSSGGVQETQYFGPGTRLLVL.

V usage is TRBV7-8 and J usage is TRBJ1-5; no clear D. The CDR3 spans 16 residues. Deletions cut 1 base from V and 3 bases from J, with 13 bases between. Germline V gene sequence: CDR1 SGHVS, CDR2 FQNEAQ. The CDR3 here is CASSLDTAGNNQPQHF. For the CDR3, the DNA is TGTGCCAGCAGCTTAGACACGGCCGGGAACAATCAGCCCCAGCATTTT.

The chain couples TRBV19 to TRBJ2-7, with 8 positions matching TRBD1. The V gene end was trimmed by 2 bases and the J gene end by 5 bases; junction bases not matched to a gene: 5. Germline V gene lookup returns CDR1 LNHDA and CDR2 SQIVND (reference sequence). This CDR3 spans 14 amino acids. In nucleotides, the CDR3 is TGTGCCAGTAGTATACTAGACAGGGGTCACGAGCAGTACTTC. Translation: CASSILDRGHEQYF.

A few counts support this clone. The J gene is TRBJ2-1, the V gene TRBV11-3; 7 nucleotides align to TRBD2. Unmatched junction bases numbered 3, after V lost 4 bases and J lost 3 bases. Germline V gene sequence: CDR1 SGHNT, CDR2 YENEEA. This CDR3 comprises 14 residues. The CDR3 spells CASSSRTSYNEQFF. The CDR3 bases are TGTGCCAGCAGCTCGCGGACTAGCTACAATGAGCAGTTCTTC.

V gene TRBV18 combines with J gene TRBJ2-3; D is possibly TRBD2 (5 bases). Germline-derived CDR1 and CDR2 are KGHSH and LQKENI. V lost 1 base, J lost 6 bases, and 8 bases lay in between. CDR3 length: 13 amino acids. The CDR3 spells CASSPQTGDTQYF. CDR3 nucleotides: TGTGCCAGCTCACCACAGACGGGGGATACGCAGTATTTT.

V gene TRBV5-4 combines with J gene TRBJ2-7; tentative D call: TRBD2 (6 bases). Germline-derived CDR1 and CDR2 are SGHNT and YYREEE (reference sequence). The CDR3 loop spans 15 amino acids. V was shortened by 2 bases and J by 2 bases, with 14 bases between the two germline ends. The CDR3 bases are TGTGCCAGCAGCTTCTCTGGGACTTCCACCTACGAGCAGTACTTC. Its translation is CASSFSGTSTYEQYF.

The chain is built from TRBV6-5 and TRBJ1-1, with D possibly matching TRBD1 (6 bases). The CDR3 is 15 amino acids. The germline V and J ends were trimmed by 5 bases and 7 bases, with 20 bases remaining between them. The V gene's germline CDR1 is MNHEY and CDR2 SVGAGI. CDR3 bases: TGTGCCAGCAGTCAAATCCGGGACACAGCAAATGAAGCTTTCTTT. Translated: CASSQIRDTANEAFF.

The CDR3 DNA is TGTGCCAGCAGCTTGGAGAGGGAAAGCTCCTACGAGCAGTACTTC. Translation gives CASSLERESSYEQYF. V and J are TRBV5-4 and TRBJ2-7, with a tentative D call TRBD2 (5 bases). The V and J ends lost 0 bases and 0 bases respectively, with 10 bases between them. CDR3 length equals 15 residues. Per germline, CDR1 SGHNT and CDR2 YYREEE (reference sequence).

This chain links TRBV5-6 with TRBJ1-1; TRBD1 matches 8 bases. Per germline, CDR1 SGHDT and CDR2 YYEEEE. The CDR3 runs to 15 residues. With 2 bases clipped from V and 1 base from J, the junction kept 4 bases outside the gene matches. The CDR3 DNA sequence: TGTGCCAGCAGCTTTGCAGGGGGCGCGAACACTGAAGCTTTCTTT. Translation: CASSFAGGANTEAFF.

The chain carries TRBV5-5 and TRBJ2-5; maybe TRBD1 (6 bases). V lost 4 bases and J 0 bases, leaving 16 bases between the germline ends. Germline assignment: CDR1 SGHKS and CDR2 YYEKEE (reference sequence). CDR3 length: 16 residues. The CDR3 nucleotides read TGTGCCAGCAGCCCTGCCGGACAGACGTACCAAGAGACCCAGTACTTC. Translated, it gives CASSPAGQTYQETQYF.

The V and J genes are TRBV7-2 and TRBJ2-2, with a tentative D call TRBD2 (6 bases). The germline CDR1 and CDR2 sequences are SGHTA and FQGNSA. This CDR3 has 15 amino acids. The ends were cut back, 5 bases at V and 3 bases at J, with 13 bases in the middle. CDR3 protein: CASSRRDLYTGELFF. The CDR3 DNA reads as TGTGCCAGCAGCAGGCGGGACTTATACACCGGGGAGCTGTTTTTT.